The rows below give T cell receptor beta chains drawn from one sample of a study of blood T cells in healthy people across ages. TCRdb used MiXCR to reprocess the 5' RACE reads, holding one entry per CDR3 protein. Of about 1.6 million distinct CDR3 sequences in the sample, about 35% are singletons; the top ten hold about 11%. The sample taken for sequencing was blood. The receptors stem from a woman aged 25 to 39 in good health. Each CDR3 is given with its conserved first and last residue. D genes are given only for firm matches. Size is stated for part of the rows, as once, few or many counts, or as a class when the clone is expanded.

V gene	D gene	clone size	J gene	CDR3 DNA	CDR3 protein
TRBV5-4	NA	NA	TRBJ2-3	TGTGCCAGCAGCTTGAGGGGGGTCCCCACAGATACGCAGTATTTT	CASSLRGVPTDTQYF
TRBV5-5	NA	few	TRBJ2-1	TGTGCCAGCAGCCGGGGTCCGGGGGACTACAATGAGCAGTTCTTC	CASSRGPGDYNEQFF
TRBV29-1	NA	few	TRBJ1-1	TGCAGCGTTGCAACATACTTAGGCACTGAAGCTTTCTTT	CSVATYLGTEAFF
TRBV20-1	NA	NA	TRBJ2-1	TGCAGTGCTTCCCGGAGGCGGGGCAATGAGCAGTTCTTC	CSASRRRGNEQFF
TRBV7-9	NA	many	TRBJ2-7	TGTGCCAGCAGTCCCAGGGACTTCGGAGACTACGAGCAGTACTTC	CASSPRDFGDYEQYF
TRBV10-3	TRBD1	few	TRBJ2-1	TGTGCCATCAGCTACCTGCCCGGACAGGGGCACAATGAGCAGTTCTTC	CAISYLPGQGHNEQFF
TRBV13	NA	few	TRBJ2-3	TGTGCCAGCAGCTTAGGTCCGTCTGGAGATACGCAGTATTTT	CASSLGPSGDTQYF
TRBV6-1	TRBD1	NA	TRBJ1-2	TGTGCCAGCAGTGACCCCGGGACAGGGAAATATGGCTACACCTTC	CASSDPGTGKYGYTF
TRBV7-9	NA	few	TRBJ1-1	TGTGCCAGCAGCCTCGACCGGTGGACTGAAGCTTTCTTT	CASSLDRWTEAFF
TRBV5-1	TRBD2	NA	TRBJ2-7	TGCGCCAGCAGCCACCAGGAAAAATTAGCGGGAGTGAGGGTCGAGCAGTACTTC	CASSHQEKLAGVRVEQYF
TRBV12-3/TRBV12-4	TRBD1	NA	TRBJ2-7	TGTGCCAGCAGACCGGGACAGACCTACTCCTACGAGCAGTACTTC	CASRPGQTYSYEQYF
TRBV20-1	NA	few	TRBJ1-5	TGCAGTGCGAGGAGTAAAAATCAGCCCCAGCATTTT	CSARSKNQPQHF
TRBV3-1	NA	NA	TRBJ2-1	TGTGCCAGCAGCCCCAGTGGGTCTACCGGGCAGTTCTTC	CASSPSGSTGQFF
TRBV6-6	TRBD1	NA	TRBJ2-2	TGTGCCGTCCGACAGGGCTTTAACACCGGGGAGCTGTTTTTT	CAVRQGFNTGELFF
TRBV2	TRBD2	NA	TRBJ2-3	TGTGCCAGCAGTGAGCCGGGGGGTAGCACAGATACGCAGTATTTT	CASSEPGGSTDTQYF
TRBV7-9	NA	NA	TRBJ2-7	TGTGCCAGCAGCTCGACAGTTGACTTTCCCTACGAGCAGTACTTC	CASSSTVDFPYEQYF
TRBV6-1	NA	NA	TRBJ1-6	TGTGCCAGCAGTGAAAACGAGTTCTATAATTCACCCCTCCACTTT	CASSENEFYNSPLHF
TRBV20-1	TRBD2	many	TRBJ2-5	TGCAGTGTTCGTAGCGGGGGGGCGCGGGAGACCCAGTACTTC	CSVRSGGARETQYF
TRBV6-1	NA	few	TRBJ2-1	TGTGCCAGCAGTGAGTTTCGGGAGAGCGGCTACAATGAGCAGTTCTTC	CASSEFRESGYNEQFF
TRBV28	TRBD1	NA	TRBJ2-7	TGTGCCAGCAGGTTTGGGACAGGGGACTACGAGCAGTGCTTC	CASRFGTGDYEQCF
TRBV27	TRBD2	NA	TRBJ2-1	TGTGCCAGCAACTTGGCGACTAGCGGTAATTACAATGAGCAGTTCTTC	CASNLATSGNYNEQFF
TRBV5-1	NA	few	TRBJ1-4	TGCGCCAGCAGCTACACAGCAACTAATGAAAAACTGTTTTTT	CASSYTATNEKLFF
TRBV7-9	TRBD1	NA	TRBJ2-3	TGTGCCAGTAACCAGGACAGGGGGATATCAGATACGCAGTATTTT	CASNQDRGISDTQYF
TRBV20-1	TRBD1	NA	TRBJ1-6	TGCAGTGCTAGGGAGGACAGGGGTGATTCACCCCTCCACTTT	CSAREDRGDSPLHF
TRBV9	TRBD2	few	TRBJ2-3	TGTGCCAGCAGCGTAGCTTCGGCGGGAGCGAGCACAGATACGCAGTATTTT	CASSVASAGASTDTQYF
TRBV11-1	TRBD1	few	TRBJ2-5	TGTGCCAGCAGCCAACGCCTCGCCGGACAGGGGGCGCTTCGGATGCAAGAGACCCAGTACTTC	CASSQRLAGQGALRMQETQYF
TRBV28	NA	few	TRBJ2-5	TGTGCCAGCAGTAACCCCCGGGGGGCCATCCAAGAGACCCAGTACTTC	CASSNPRGAIQETQYF
TRBV14	NA	NA	TRBJ2-7	TGTGCCAGCAGCCAAAACACCTACGAGCAGTACTTC	CASSQNTYEQYF
TRBV7-3	TRBD2	many	TRBJ2-3	TGTGCCAGCGGTAATGGGGGGGGAACAGATACGCAGTATTTT	CASGNGGGTDTQYF
TRBV20-1	NA	few	TRBJ2-1	TGCAGTGCTCTAAACCGCCGGGACTCCAAATACAATGAGCAGTTCTTC	CSALNRRDSKYNEQFF